These 14 T cell receptor beta chains came from one sample sequenced in a study of regulatory T cells in long-lasting Graves disease. Time point in this sample: newly diagnosed GD, antithyroid drugs for less than 3 months. Extracted PBMC RNA gave rise to the TCR library. For TCR beta, libraries came from iRepertoire HTBI primers and Arm-PCR of CDR3 regions. TCRdb processed the multiplex PCR reads anew with MiXCR; each CDR3 protein has one entry. The repertoire consists of around 360,000 distinct CDR3 sequences, with about a sixth occurring once and the leading ten covering 20% to 25%. This sample was shared with a second study, whose subject was T cells in Graves' hyperthyroidism and ophthalmopathy.

The specimen was peripheral blood mononuclear cells (PBMCs), collected at new diagnosis, from a patient treated with antithyroid drugs. These receptors were obtained from a woman aged 18 to 35 with Graves disease.

At least ten counts were recorded for this clonotype. This chain links TRBV7-8 with TRBJ2-7; TRBD2 might be the D (6 bases). V gave up 2 bases and J gave up 3 bases, with 23 bases separating them. CDR3 length: 18 amino acids. Germline CDR1 and CDR2: SGHVS and FQNEAQ. Here the CDR3 reads CASSLIPAAGRKVYEQYF. The CDR3 DNA follows: TGTGCCAGCAGCTTAATCCCCGCCGCGGGGCGGAAGGTCTACGAGCAGTACTTC. Filled out from reference TRBV7-8 and TRBJ2-7, the complete variable domain reads GAGVSQSPRYKVAKRGQDVALRCDPISGHVSLFWYQQALGQGPEFLTYFQNEAQLDKSGLPSDRFFAERPEGSVSTLKIQRTQQEDSAVYLCASSLIPAAGRKVYEQYFGPGTRLTVT.

The gene calls are TRBV6-2 or TRBV6-3 and TRBJ1-5; 8 positions agree with TRBD1. V gave up 5 bases and J gave up 7 bases; unmatched junction bases: 4. In germline, CDR1 is MNHEY, CDR2 SVGEGT. The CDR3 extends over 13 amino acids. The CDR3 is CASSRTGQQPQHF. As DNA, the CDR3 is TGTGCCAGCAGTCGGACAGGGCAACAGCCCCAGCATTTT.

The CDR3 DNA sequence: TGCGCCAGCAGCTTGCAAACAAGCCGAAATAGCTACGAGCAGTACTTC. This codes for CASSLQTSRNSYEQYF. The rearrangement joins TRBV5-1 to TRBJ2-7; D gene uncertain. Germline CDR1 reads SGHRS; CDR2 reads YFSETQ. V shed 1 base and J shed 3 bases, with 17 bases lying between them. This CDR3 has 16 residues. Supplemented by reference TRBV5-1 and TRBJ2-7, the full variable domain reads KAGVTQTPRYLIKTRGQQVTLSCSPISGHRSVSWYQQTPGQGLQFLFEYFSETQRNKGNFPGRFSGRQFSNSRSEMNVSTLELGDSALYLCASSLQTSRNSYEQYFGPGTRLTVT.

Many counts were recorded for this clonotype. The V gene is TRBV30, the J gene TRBJ1-5; 7 bases match TRBD1. This CDR3 has 13 residues. V was pared by 6 bases and J by 5 bases, with 7 bases of the junction left unmatched. Germline assignment: CDR1 GTSNPN and CDR2 SVGIG (reference sequence). CDR3 nucleotide sequence: TGTGCCTGTGCACAGGGGTTAGATCAGCCCCAGCATTTT. Its protein is CACAQGLDQPQHF. Complete variable domain (other parts from reference TRBV30 and TRBJ1-5): SQTIHQWPATLVQPVGSPLSLECTVEGTSNPNLYWYRQAAGRGLQLLFYSVGIGQISSEVPQNLSASRPQDRQFILSSKKLLLSDSGFYLCACAQGLDQPQHFGDGTRLSIL.

The J gene is TRBJ1-3, the V gene TRBV29-1; perhaps TRBD1 as D (5 bases). Germline CDR1 reads SQVTM; CDR2 reads ANQGSEA. The CDR3 contains 15 residues. Trimming stripped 5 bases from V and 0 bases from J, with 14 bases between. CDR3 DNA: TGCAGCGTTACAGGACTCATCGACTCTGGAAACACCATATATTTT. It translates to CSVTGLIDSGNTIYF.

The CDR3 sequence: CASSGDRGNSDEQFF. CDR3 in DNA: TGTGCCAGCAGTGGGGACAGAGGGAATTCCGATGAGCAGTTCTTC. V and J are TRBV7-2 and TRBJ2-1; 7 nucleotides agree with TRBD1. This CDR3 region has 15 residues. CDR1 is SGHTA, CDR2 FQGNSA, per germline. The J segment lost 8 bases and the V segment lost 6 bases, leaving 13 bases of the junction unmatched.

This clonotype was seen repeatedly, ten times or more. The gene calls are TRBV5-1 and TRBJ2-5, with D uncertain. CDR1 SGHRS and CDR2 YFSETQ come from the germline V gene. V was trimmed by 3 bases and J by 4 bases, leaving 16 bases between them. CDR3 length: 15 residues. The CDR3 DNA reads TGCGCCAGCAGCTCGACACCATCCTACGGAGAGACCCAGTACTTC. As protein: CASSSTPSYGETQYF.

This clonotype came up many times. This chain uses TRBV7-8 with TRBJ2-4; D perhaps matches TRBD1 (5 bases). The V end was cut by 1 base, the J end by 3 bases, with 13 bases between. CDR3 size: 16 residues. Germline-derived CDR1 and CDR2 are SGHVS and FQNEAQ. The CDR3 DNA reads TGTGCCAGCAGCTTAGGTCAGGGTCTTAGCAAAAACATTCAGTACTTC. Translating gives CASSLGQGLSKNIQYF.

The table lists this clonotype with many counts. The chain couples TRBV6-5 to TRBJ1-4; no clear D gene. The V end was cut by 0 bases, the J end by 7 bases, with 9 bases between. In germline, CDR1 is MNHEY, CDR2 SVGAGI. CDR3 size: 14 residues. CDR3 residues: CASSYSGAGEKLFF. The CDR3, as DNA: TGTGCCAGCAGTTACTCAGGAGCGGGTGAAAAACTGTTTTTT.

This clonotype was counted at least ten times. This chain uses TRBV12-5 with TRBJ2-5; 11 positions agree with TRBD2. The CDR3 is 22 amino acids. V dropped 0 bases and J dropped 6; count of bases not matched to a gene: 24. Per the germline V gene, CDR1 is LGHNT and CDR2 is FRNRAP. The chain's CDR3 is CASGLVTGLAAPGTLPAQTQYF. Here the CDR3 DNA reads TGTGCTAGTGGTTTGGTAACGGGACTAGCGGCTCCCGGGACCCTCCCCGCGCAGACCCAGTACTTC.

This clonotype was counted between two and nine times. V usage is TRBV30 and J usage is TRBJ1-6; TRBD1 might be the D (5 bases). The CDR3 contains 15 residues. V gave up 4 bases and J gave up 7 bases, with 17 bases separating them. Germline loops: CDR1 GTSNPN, CDR2 SVGIG (reference sequence). The CDR3 sequence is CAWNPGGALNSPLHF. The DNA of the CDR3 is TGTGCCTGGAACCCGGGAGGGGCACTGAATTCACCCCTCCACTTT.

Concerning this clonotype itself: A read error is likely here: a far larger clone is one base away. The chain couples TRBV7-3 to TRBJ2-5; 9 bases fit TRBD1. Near its end, the DNA agrees better with TRBJ2-1, so the J call may be wrong. The CDR3 consists of 15 residues. Germline V gene lookup returns CDR1 SGHTA and CDR2 FQGTGA. CDR3 region: CAGSQRTGELNEQFF. The CDR3 DNA sequence: TGTGCCGGCAGCCAGCGGACAGGGGAGTTGAATGAGCAGTTCTTC.

Ten or more counts support this clonotype. The V and J genes are TRBV6-5 and TRBJ2-7; D is perhaps TRBD1 (6 bases). CDR3 length: 16 amino acids. Trimming left V 2 bases short and J 2 bases short, with 16 bases between. Per the germline V gene, CDR1 is MNHEY and CDR2 is SVGAGI. This CDR3 is CASSYLGTPATYEQYF. CDR3 DNA sequence: TGTGCCAGCAGTTACCTCGGGACACCGGCAACCTACGAGCAGTACTTC.

This clonotype was found many times. The chain combines TRBV27 with TRBJ1-1; tentatively, D is TRBD1 (6 bases). Trimming removed 5 bases from V and 2 bases from J, with 18 bases in between. Looked up from germline, CDR1 is MNHEY and CDR2 is SMNVEV (reference sequence). The CDR3 is 16 residues long. The CDR3 here is CASSLAPTGPNTEAFF. CDR3 DNA sequence: TGTGCCAGCAGTCTAGCCCCGACAGGACCCAACACTGAAGCTTTCTTT.